The 20 T cell receptor beta chains below were found in one sample sequenced in a study of T-cell reconstitution after alpha-beta-depleted transplantation in children. Researchers prepared the TCRbeta library using unique molecular identifiers, the study reports. Each CDR3 protein gets one entry after TCRdb re-called the PCR reads with MiXCR. Among about 480,000 distinct CDR3 sequences, approximately 12% were seen once, and the ten largest hold less than 6.5%. Sequenced here: PBMCs from the stem cell graft donor, sampled from the stem cell graft. The receptor source for this set is a human donor who donated a stem cell graft to a child with combined immunodeficiency.

This clonotype turned up a few times. The genes are TRBV18 and TRBJ2-7, with D possibly matching TRBD2 (5 bases). V was cut by 2 bases and J by 2 bases, with 13 bases left in between. CDR1 is KGHSH, CDR2 LQKENI, per germline. The CDR3 loop spans 15 amino acids. CDR3 DNA: TGTGCCAGCTCACCAGGAAGCGAGGGTCCCTACGAGCAGTACTTC. This encodes CASSPGSEGPYEQYF.

The chain uses TRBV5-5 and TRBJ2-5; the D gene is possibly TRBD1 (6 bases). CDR3 length equals 15 residues. V lost 4 bases and J lost 0, with 13 bases in between. CDR1 and CDR2 (germline): SGHKS, YYEKEE (reference sequence). The CDR3 DNA is TGTGCCAGCAGCCAAGGGGGAGCGGACCAAGAGACCCAGTACTTC. Protein sequence: CASSQGGADQETQYF.

V gene TRBV11-3 combines with J gene TRBJ2-1, with a weak D call TRBD2 (7 bases). From germline, CDR1 is SGHNT and CDR2 YENEEA. Trimming stripped 3 bases from V and 5 bases from J, with 17 bases between. The CDR3 has 16 amino acids. CDR3 loop: CASSFYGGRTNNEQFF. The CDR3 coding sequence is TGTGCCAGCAGCTTTTACGGGGGGCGAACCAACAATGAGCAGTTCTTC.

The table lists this clonotype with many counts. V is TRBV25-1 and J is TRBJ2-1; no firm D call. The CDR3 totals 14 residues. Trimming cost V 1 base and J 9 bases, with 13 bases left between them. Per the germline V gene, CDR1 is MGHDK and CDR2 is SYGVNS. CDR3: CASSEFPKISEQFF. Written as DNA, the CDR3 is TGTGCCAGCAGTGAATTCCCCAAGATAAGTGAGCAGTTCTTC.

The sample holds a few counts of this clonotype. The chain joins TRBV11-1 to TRBJ2-1, with 11 bases identical to TRBD2. The V gene's germline CDR1 is SGHAT and CDR2 FQDESV (reference sequence). Unmatched junction bases numbered 20, after V lost 6 bases and J lost 4 bases. The CDR3 contains 20 residues. CDR3 protein: CASSPSLTGTSGPNYNEQFF. The DNA for the CDR3 is TGTGCCAGCAGTCCTTCACTAACCGGGACTAGCGGACCAAATTACAATGAGCAGTTCTTC. Filled out from reference TRBV11-1 and TRBJ2-1, the complete variable domain reads EAEVAQSPRYKITEKSQAVAFWCDPISGHATLYWYRQILGQGPELLVQFQDESVVDDSQLPKDRFSAERLKGVDSTLKIQPAELGDSAMYLCASSPSLTGTSGPNYNEQFFGPGTRLTVL.

In its sample, this clonotype was seen a few times. This chain links TRBV5-5 with TRBJ1-4, with D possibly being TRBD1 (6 bases). This CDR3 has 15 amino acids. Germline V gives CDR1 SGHKS, CDR2 YYEKEE (reference sequence). V gave up 3 bases and J gave up 2 bases, with 11 bases separating them. The CDR3 coding sequence is TGTGCCAGCAGCTCCTGGACAGCTACTAATGAAAAACTGTTTTTT. Amino acid sequence: CASSSWTATNEKLFF.

The rearrangement joins TRBV20-1 to TRBJ2-2, with TRBD1 as a possible D gene (6 bases). V lost 3 bases to trimming and J lost 5 bases, with 16 bases between them. Germline V gene data show CDR1 as DFQATT and CDR2 as SNEGSKA (reference sequence). This CDR3 is 15 amino acids long. CDR3 sequence reads: CSASLGTSRTGELFF. The CDR3 nucleotides read TGCAGTGCTAGTCTCGGGACAAGCAGGACCGGGGAGCTGTTTTTT.

Comment on this clonotype: One end of the junction varies from germline; a read error may be responsible. This chain joins TRBV2 and TRBJ2-1; D uncertain. The CDR3 runs to 12 residues. The germline V gene has CDR1 SNHLY and CDR2 FYNNEI. Here the CDR3 DNA reads TGCGCCAGCAGTGAACTGAGCAATGAGCAGTTCTTC. It is translated as CASSELSNEQFF.

The V gene is TRBV4-2, the J gene TRBJ2-3; a weak D match, TRBD2 (6 bases). Germline CDR1 reads LGHNA; CDR2 reads YNFKEQ. Trimming pared 0 bases from V and 2 bases from J, leaving 24 bases between. The CDR3 length is 20 residues. This chain's CDR3 is CASSQDGLWRDVTSTDTQYF. CDR3 nucleotides: TGTGCCAGCAGCCAAGATGGGTTGTGGCGGGACGTCACTTCCACAGATACGCAGTATTTT.

The chain employs TRBV20-1 and TRBJ2-7; perhaps TRBD1 as D (6 bases). The CDR3 totals 14 residues. Germline CDR1 DFQATT, CDR2 SNEGSKA (reference sequence). V was pared by 1 base and J by 4 bases, with 14 bases between. CDR3 sequence: CSARGTVKTYEQYF. The CDR3 coding sequence is TGCAGTGCTAGAGGGACAGTAAAAACTTACGAGCAGTACTTC.

The chain has TRBV18 and TRBJ2-4; D gene unclear. The V and J ends lost 3 bases and 2 bases respectively, with 11 bases between them. Germline V gene lookup returns CDR1 KGHSH and CDR2 LQKENI. The CDR3 totals 15 residues. The CDR3 sequence is CASSPIAVTKNIQYF. The DNA for the CDR3 is TGTGCCAGCTCACCTATCGCGGTGACCAAAAACATTCAGTACTTC.

The chain employs TRBV6-2 or TRBV6-3 and TRBJ2-7, with D possibly matching TRBD2 (5 bases). CDR3 length: 12 residues. V lost 3 bases and J lost 5, with 8 bases in between. Germline V lookup: CDR1 MNHEY, CDR2 SVGEGT. The CDR3 reads CASSYRRDEQYF. The CDR3 coding sequence is TGTGCCAGCAGTTATCGGCGGGACGAGCAGTACTTC.

The chain employs TRBV12-3 or TRBV12-4 and TRBJ1-5; unclear D gene. The CDR3 loop spans 18 amino acids. V lost 3 bases and J lost 6, with 24 bases in between. CDR3 in amino acids: CASSFQVQSLEGAQPQHF. The CDR3, as DNA: TGTGCCAGCAGTTTCCAGGTCCAAAGCCTCGAGGGAGCTCAGCCCCAGCATTTT.

In this sample, this clonotype turned up many times. V is TRBV7-9 and J is TRBJ2-3; D ambiguous. Germline CDR1 and CDR2: SEHNR and FQNEAQ (reference sequence). The CDR3 has 13 amino acids. The V end was cut by 1 base, the J end by 6 bases, with 8 bases between. For the CDR3, the DNA is TGTGCCAGCAGCTTAGTAGGGTTGGATACGCAGTATTTT. It yields the protein CASSLVGLDTQYF.

This clonotype was observed a few times. The rearrangement uses TRBV28 and TRBJ2-3; D is uncertain. The germline V and J ends were trimmed by 1 base and 3 bases, with 5 bases remaining between them. This CDR3 spans 13 amino acids. Germline V gene sequence: CDR1 MDHEN, CDR2 SYDVKM. The CDR3: CASSLYGTDTQYF. The CDR3 region has the DNA TGTGCCAGCAGTTTATATGGAACAGATACGCAGTATTTT.

This clonotype turned up a few times. The chain recombines TRBV7-6 with TRBJ2-1, with TRBD1 as a possible D gene (7 bases). Germline V CDR1 and CDR2: SGHVS, FNYEAQ. V dropped 5 bases and J dropped 0 bases, with 17 bases sitting between them. The CDR3 has 17 residues. CDR3 sequence: CASSGRGRDSSYNEQFF. CDR3 bases: TGTGCCAGCAGCGGACGGGGGCGGGACAGCTCCTACAATGAGCAGTTCTTC.

This clonotype was seen a few times. The chain couples TRBV28 to TRBJ2-1; D is unclear. This CDR3 is built from 11 residues. V was trimmed by 7 bases and J by 10 bases, leaving 11 bases between them. Germline V gene data show CDR1 as MDHEN and CDR2 as SYDVKM. As DNA, the CDR3 is TGTGCCAGCAACTCTAGGAACGAGCAGTTCTTC. It yields the protein CASNSRNEQFF. Using reference TRBV28 and TRBJ2-1 for the parts outside the CDR3, the full variable domain is DVKVTQSSRYLVKRTGEKVFLECVQDMDHENMFWYRQDPGLGLRLIYFSYDVKMKEKGDIPEGYSVSREKKERFSLILESASTNQTSMYLCASNSRNEQFFGPGTRLTVL.

This clonotype occurred a few times. The rearrangement joins TRBV6-2 or TRBV6-3 to TRBJ2-2; either TRBD1 or TRBD2 may fit D (6 bases each). V was clipped by 0 bases and J by 6 bases, with 17 bases between them. The CDR3 extends over 17 amino acids. The germline gives CDR1 MNHEY, CDR2 SVGEGT. Here the CDR3 DNA reads TGTGCCAGCAGTTACTCCAGGGGAGGATTCGAGGCCGGGGAGCTGTTTTTT. Translating gives CASSYSRGGFEAGELFF.

This clonotype occurred many times. CDR3 region: CASSRRANTEAFF. CDR3 sequence (DNA): TGTGCCAGCAGTAGGAGGGCGAACACTGAAGCTTTCTTT. The rearrangement links TRBV25-1 to TRBJ1-1, with no clear D. V lost 5 bases and J lost 1, with 8 bases in between. The CDR3 is made up of 13 amino acids. CDR1 and CDR2 from the germline V gene are MGHDK and SYGVNS.

This clonotype appeared many times. V gene TRBV20-1 combines with J gene TRBJ2-3; tentatively, D is TRBD2 (6 bases). The CDR3 contains 16 residues. Trimming took 3 bases from V and 4 from J, leaving 20 bases between them. CDR1 is DFQATT, CDR2 SNEGSKA, per germline (reference sequence). The CDR3 is CSARTPGGSGADTQYF. The CDR3, as DNA: TGCAGTGCTAGGACCCCTGGGGGGAGCGGCGCAGATACGCAGTATTTT.